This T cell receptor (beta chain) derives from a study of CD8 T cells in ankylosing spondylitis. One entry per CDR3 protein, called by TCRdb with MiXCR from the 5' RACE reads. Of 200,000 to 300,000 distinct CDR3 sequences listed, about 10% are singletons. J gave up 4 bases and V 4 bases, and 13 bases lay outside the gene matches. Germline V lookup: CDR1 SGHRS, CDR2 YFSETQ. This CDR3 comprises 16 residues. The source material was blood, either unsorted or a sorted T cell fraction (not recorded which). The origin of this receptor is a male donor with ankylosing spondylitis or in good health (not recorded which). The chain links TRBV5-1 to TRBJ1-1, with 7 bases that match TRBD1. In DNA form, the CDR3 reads TGCGCCAGCAGCGCGCAGGGGGGGGCGGCGGGCACTGAAGCTTTCTTT. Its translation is CASSAQGGAAGTEAFF. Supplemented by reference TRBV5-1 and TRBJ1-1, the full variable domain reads KAGVTQTPRYLIKTRGQQVTLSCSPISGHRSVSWYQQTPGQGLQFLFEYFSETQRNKGNFPGRFSGRQFSNSRSEMNVSTLELGDSALYLCASSAQGGAAGTEAFFGQGTRLTVV.